This TCR beta chain came from a study of CD8 T cells in ankylosing spondylitis. The study's findings and limits: Blood of patients with ankylosing spondylitis appeared to be characterized by a TCR beta motif of 8 or 9 highly homologous variants. Reportedly, disease-linked clones are significantly enriched in ankylosing spondylitis patients' matched synovial fluid. Clones linked with disease were CD8+ and fairly uncommon in the peripheral blood.

It was by quantitative 5'-RACE with molecular barcodes that TCR beta libraries were made. TCRdb analysed the 5' RACE reads with MiXCR anew, one entry per CDR3 protein. The sample holds some 250,000 distinct CDR3 sequences, 20% to 30% seen once. Comments on this clonotype: The antigen is undetermined.

Trimming took off 0 bases at V and 3 bases at J, with 15 bases between the two ends. The germline V gene has CDR1 SQVTM and CDR2 ANQGSEA. The CDR3 is 15 amino acids. This TCR derives from a male donor with ankylosing spondylitis or in good health (not recorded which). The rearrangement links TRBV29-1 to TRBJ2-7, with a tentative D call TRBD1 (5 bases). What was sequenced was blood, either unsorted or a sorted T cell fraction (not recorded which). The CDR3 loop reads CSVEDQGFGLYEQYF. CDR3 DNA: TGCAGCGTTGAAGACCAGGGTTTTGGGCTCTACGAGCAGTACTTC.